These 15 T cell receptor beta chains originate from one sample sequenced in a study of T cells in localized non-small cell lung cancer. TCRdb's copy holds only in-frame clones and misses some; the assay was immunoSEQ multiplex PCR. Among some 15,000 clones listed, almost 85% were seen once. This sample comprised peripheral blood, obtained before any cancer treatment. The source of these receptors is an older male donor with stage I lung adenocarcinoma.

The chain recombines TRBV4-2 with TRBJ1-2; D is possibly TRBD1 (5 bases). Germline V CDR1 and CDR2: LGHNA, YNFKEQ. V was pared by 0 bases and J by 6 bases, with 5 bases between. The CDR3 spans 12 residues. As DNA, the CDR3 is TGTGCCAGCAGCCAAGAAGGGGATGGCTACACCTTC. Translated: CASSQEGDGYTF.

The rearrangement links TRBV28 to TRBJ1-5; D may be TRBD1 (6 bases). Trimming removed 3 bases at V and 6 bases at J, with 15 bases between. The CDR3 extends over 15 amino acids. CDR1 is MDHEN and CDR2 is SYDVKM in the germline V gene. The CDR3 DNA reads TGTGCCAGCAGTTTTCAGGGGACGCGGGCTCAGCCCCAGCATTTT. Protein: CASSFQGTRAQPQHF. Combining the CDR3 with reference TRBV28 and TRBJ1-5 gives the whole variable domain DVKVTQSSRYLVKRTGEKVFLECVQDMDHENMFWYRQDPGLGLRLIYFSYDVKMKEKGDIPEGYSVSREKKERFSLILESASTNQTSMYLCASSFQGTRAQPQHFGDGTRLSIL.

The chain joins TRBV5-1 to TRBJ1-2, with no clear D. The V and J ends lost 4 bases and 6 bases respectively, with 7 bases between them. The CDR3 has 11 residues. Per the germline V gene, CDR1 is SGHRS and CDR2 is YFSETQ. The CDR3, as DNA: TGCGCCAGCAGCGAGGGTGATGGCTACACCTTC. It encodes CASSEGDGYTF.

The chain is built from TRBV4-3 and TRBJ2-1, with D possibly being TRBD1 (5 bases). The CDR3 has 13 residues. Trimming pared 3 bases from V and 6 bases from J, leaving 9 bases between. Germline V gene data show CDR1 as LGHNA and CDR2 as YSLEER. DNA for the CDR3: TGCGCCAGCAGCCAGGCTCAGGGCAATGAGCAGTTCTTC. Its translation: CASSQAQGNEQFF.

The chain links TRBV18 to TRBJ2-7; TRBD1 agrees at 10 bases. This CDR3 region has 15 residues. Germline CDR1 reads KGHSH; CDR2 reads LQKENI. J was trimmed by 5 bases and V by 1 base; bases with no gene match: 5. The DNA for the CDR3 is TGTGCCAGCTCACCACAGGGACAGGGGACCAACGAGCAGTACTTC. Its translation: CASSPQGQGTNEQYF.

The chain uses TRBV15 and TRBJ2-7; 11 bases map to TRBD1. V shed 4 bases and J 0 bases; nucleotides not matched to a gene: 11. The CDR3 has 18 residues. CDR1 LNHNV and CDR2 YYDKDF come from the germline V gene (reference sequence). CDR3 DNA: TGTGCCACCAGCAACATTTCCGGGACAGGGGGTTTCTCCTACGAGCAGTACTTC. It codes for CATSNISGTGGFSYEQYF.

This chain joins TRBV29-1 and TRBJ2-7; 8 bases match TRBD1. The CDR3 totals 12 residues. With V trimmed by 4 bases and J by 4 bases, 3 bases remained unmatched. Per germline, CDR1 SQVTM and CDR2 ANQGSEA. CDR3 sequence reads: CSVVGQGYEQYF. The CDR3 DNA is TGCAGCGTTGTCGGACAGGGATACGAGCAGTACTTC.

CDR3 bases: TGTGCCAGCAGTGCCCCCCTAGCGGGGGGGCGCAATGAGCAGTTCTTC. It translates to CASSAPLAGGRNEQFF. The chain carries TRBV6-1 and TRBJ2-1; TRBD2 agrees at 12 bases. The CDR3 has 16 amino acids. Germline V gene lookup returns CDR1 MNHNS and CDR2 SASEGT. With 4 bases clipped from V and 6 bases from J, the junction kept 7 bases outside the gene matches.

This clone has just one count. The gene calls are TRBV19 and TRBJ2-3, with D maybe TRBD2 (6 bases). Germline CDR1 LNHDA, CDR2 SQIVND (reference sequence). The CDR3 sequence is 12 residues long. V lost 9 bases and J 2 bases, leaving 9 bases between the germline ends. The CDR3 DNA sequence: TGTGCCAGCGGGAGTTTCACAGATACGCAGTATTTT. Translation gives CASGSFTDTQYF.

The CDR3 bases are TGTGCCAGCAGCGTAGCTTCTGGACCGGGGGAGCCCCAGCATTTT. As protein: CASSVASGPGEPQHF. The J gene is TRBJ1-5, the V gene TRBV9, with D maybe TRBD1 (5 bases). Germline CDR1 is SGDLS and CDR2 is YYNGEE. The CDR3 contains 15 residues. The V gene lost 0 bases and the J gene lost 8 bases, with 15 bases spanning the gap.

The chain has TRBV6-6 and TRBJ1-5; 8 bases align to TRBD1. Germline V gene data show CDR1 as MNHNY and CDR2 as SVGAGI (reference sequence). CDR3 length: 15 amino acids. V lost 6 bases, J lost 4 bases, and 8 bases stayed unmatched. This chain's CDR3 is CASRRDRGGNQPQHF. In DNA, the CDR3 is TGTGCCAGCAGGCGAGACAGGGGAGGGAATCAGCCCCAGCATTTT.

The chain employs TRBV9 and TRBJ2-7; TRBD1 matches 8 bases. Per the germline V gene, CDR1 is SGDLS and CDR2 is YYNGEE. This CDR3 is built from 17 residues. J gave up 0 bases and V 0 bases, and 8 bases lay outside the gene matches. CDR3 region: CASSVGYRGTSSYEQYF. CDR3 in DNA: TGTGCCAGCAGCGTAGGGTACAGGGGGACCAGCTCCTACGAGCAGTACTTC.

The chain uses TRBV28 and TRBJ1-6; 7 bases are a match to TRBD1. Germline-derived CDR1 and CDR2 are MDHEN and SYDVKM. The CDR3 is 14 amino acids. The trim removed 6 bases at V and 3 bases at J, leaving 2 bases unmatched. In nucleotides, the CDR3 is TGTGCCAGCAGGACAGGGCGCTATAATTCACCCCTCCACTTT. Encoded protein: CASRTGRYNSPLHF.

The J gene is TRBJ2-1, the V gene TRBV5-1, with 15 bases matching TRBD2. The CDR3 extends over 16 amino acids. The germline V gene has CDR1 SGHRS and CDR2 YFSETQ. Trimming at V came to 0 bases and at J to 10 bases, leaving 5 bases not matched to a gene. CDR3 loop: CASSLVTGTSGGEQFF. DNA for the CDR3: TGCGCCAGCAGCTTGGTCACCGGGACTAGCGGGGGGGAGCAGTTCTTC.

In nucleotides, the CDR3 is TGTGCCAGCAGCCAAGTCGGGACAGGGCCCGACGAGCAGTACTTC. Its protein product is CASSQVGTGPDEQYF. The rearrangement uses TRBV14 and TRBJ2-7, with TRBD1 identical over 9 bases. The CDR3 runs to 15 residues. V trimming: 1 base; J trimming: 5 bases; junction bases outside the gene matches: 6. CDR1 and CDR2 (germline): SGHDN, FVKESK.